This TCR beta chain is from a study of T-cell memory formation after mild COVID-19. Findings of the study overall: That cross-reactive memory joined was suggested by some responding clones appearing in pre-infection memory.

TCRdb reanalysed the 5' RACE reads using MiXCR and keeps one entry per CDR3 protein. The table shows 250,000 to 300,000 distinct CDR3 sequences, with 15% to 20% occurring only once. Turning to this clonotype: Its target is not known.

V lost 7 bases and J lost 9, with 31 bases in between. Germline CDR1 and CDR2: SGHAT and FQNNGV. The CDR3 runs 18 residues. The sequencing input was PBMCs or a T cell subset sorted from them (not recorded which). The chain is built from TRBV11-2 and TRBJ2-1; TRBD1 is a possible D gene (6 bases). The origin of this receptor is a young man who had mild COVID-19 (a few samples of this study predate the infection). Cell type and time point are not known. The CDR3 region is CASNPLTETGLGRGEQFF. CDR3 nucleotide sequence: TGTGCCAGCAACCCTTTGACCGAGACAGGCCTCGGAAGGGGTGAGCAGTTCTTC.